This T cell receptor (beta chain) is drawn from a study of OX40 agonist ivuxolimab in advanced cancers. About this clone itself: Its specificity is not known.

Produced via immunoSEQ multiplex PCR; TCRdb's table is partial and in-frame only. The data contain 20,000 to 25,000 clones, more than 80% of them singletons. Unmatched junction bases numbered 4, after V lost 3 bases and J lost 1 base. Germline V CDR1 and CDR2: SGDLS, YYNGEE. This CDR3 contains 15 residues. Findings and limits, study-wide: It was not determined which antigens were specifically recognized by the peripheral T cells that had undergone clonal expansion. There were also nonresponders showing low normalized T-cell clonal expansion. Partial responders at 0.1-3.0 mg/kg showed near-lowest clonal expansion.

Sequenced here: CD4+ or CD8+ T cells sorted from blood, sampled in a trial of the OX40 agonist ivuxolimab. This chain connects TRBV9 to TRBJ2-7; 10 bases line up with TRBD1. This sequence was found in an adult with an advanced solid tumor such as melanoma, head and neck, liver or kidney cancer. The CDR3 bases are TGTGCCAGCAGCGAGGGACAGGGGCTTTCCTACGAGCAGTACTTC. This encodes CASSEGQGLSYEQYF.